What follows are 28 T cell receptor beta chains derived from one specimen sequenced in a study of cytomegalovirus exposure and HLA in healthy donors. Vbeta (60) and Jbeta (13) primers were used in the PCR. The method was immunoSEQ multiplex PCR; TCRdb's version includes in-frame clones alone and lacks a portion of them. The sample comprises 150,000 to 200,000 clones, 81% of which are singletons, and around 2.1% rests with the top ten. The sequencing sample was made of PBMCs. These receptors originate from a woman aged 18 to 35 in good health and CMV-seropositive.

The rearrangement uses TRBV30 and TRBJ1-6, with 10 bases identical to TRBD1. The CDR3 consists of 14 residues. Germline assignment: CDR1 GTSNPN and CDR2 SVGIG (reference sequence). J lost 17 bases, V lost 1 base, and 11 bases had no gene match. This CDR3 reads CAWSGDRGRPSIHF. The CDR3 DNA follows: TGTGCCTGGAGTGGTGACAGGGGGCGGCCTTCTATCCACTTT.

CDR3 sequence reads: CASSPYGQGSHQPQHF. CDR3 sequence (DNA): TGTGCCAGCAGTCCATACGGACAGGGAAGTCATCAGCCCCAGCATTTT. The chain combines TRBV27 with TRBJ1-5; 8 bases align to TRBD1. CDR1 and CDR2 from the germline V gene are MNHEY and SMNVEV (reference sequence). CDR3 length: 16 amino acids. V lost 5 bases, J lost 5 bases, and 11 bases stayed unmatched.

V is TRBV6-1 and J is TRBJ1-1; 8 bases line up with TRBD1. The CDR3 length is 13 residues. V trimming: 5 bases; J trimming: 9 bases; junction bases outside the gene matches: 8. The germline V gene has CDR1 MNHNS and CDR2 SASEGT. The chain's CDR3 is CASSFVDREQAFF. DNA for the CDR3: TGTGCCAGCAGTTTTGTGGACAGGGAGCAAGCTTTCTTT.

This clone came up a few times. This rearrangement joins TRBV6-1 to TRBJ2-7; tentative D call: TRBD2 (6 bases). The germline V and J ends were trimmed by 0 bases and 12 bases, with 18 bases remaining between them. The CDR3 has 14 residues. Germline V gives CDR1 MNHNS, CDR2 SASEGT. The DNA of the CDR3 is TGTGCCAGCAGTGAAGCGGAGGGCAGGCCCCCGTGGTACGTC. This codes for CASSEAEGRPPWYV.

The chain carries TRBV4-3 and TRBJ2-1; possible D gene TRBD2, 5 bases. V was clipped by 1 base and J by 7 bases, with 8 bases between them. CDR1 is LGHNA and CDR2 is YSLEER in the germline V gene. The CDR3 contains 13 residues. CDR3 sequence: CASSQASGNEQFF. The CDR3 DNA follows: TGCGCCAGCAGCCAAGCATCGGGGAATGAGCAGTTCTTC.

This chain uses TRBV5-1 with TRBJ2-1; TRBD1 might be the D (6 bases). The ends were cut back, 3 bases at V and 6 bases at J, with 19 bases in the middle. This CDR3 comprises 16 residues. From germline, CDR1 is SGHRS and CDR2 YFSETQ. The CDR3, as DNA: TGCGCCAGCAGCTCCCGGCTAGGGGGAAGGGGCAATGAGCAGTTCTTC. Translation: CASSSRLGGRGNEQFF.

The CDR3 sequence is CASSQDDRAYGTDTQYF. CDR3 sequence (DNA): TGCGCCAGCAGCCAAGACGACAGGGCGTACGGCACAGATACGCAGTATTTT. J is TRBJ2-3 and V is TRBV4-1; 7 bases are a match to TRBD1. CDR3 length: 17 residues. V lost 0 bases, J lost 1 base, and 7 bases stayed unmatched. The V gene's germline CDR1 is MGHRA and CDR2 YSYEKL.

The rearrangement links TRBV5-6 to TRBJ2-3; tentative D call: TRBD2 (6 bases). Trimming removed 2 bases at V and 1 base at J, with 11 bases between. CDR3 length: 15 residues. Germline CDR1 SGHDT, CDR2 YYEEEE. CDR3 sequence: CASSFGSSRTDTQYF. The CDR3 nucleotides read TGTGCCAGCAGCTTCGGGAGCAGCCGCACAGATACGCAGTATTTT.

This clone was seen more than once but under ten times. This chain links TRBV6-4 with TRBJ2-3, with a weak D call TRBD1 (6 bases). V was cut by 6 bases and J by 0 bases, with 13 bases left in between. Looked up from germline, CDR1 is MRHNA and CDR2 is SNTAGT. The CDR3 contains 15 residues. The CDR3 DNA is TGTGCCAGCAGCCCTGGCAGGGGAAGCACAGATACGCAGTATTTT. Amino acids: CASSPGRGSTDTQYF.

The gene calls are TRBV7-3 and TRBJ1-1; D remains unclear. Trimming removed 5 bases from V and 2 bases from J, with 9 bases in between. CDR1 and CDR2 from the germline V gene are SGHTA and FQGTGA. This CDR3 comprises 13 residues. The chain's CDR3 is CASSRSRNTEAFF. The CDR3 DNA sequence: TGTGCCAGCAGCCGAAGTAGAAACACTGAAGCTTTCTTT. The full variable domain, completed using reference TRBV7-3 and TRBJ1-1, is GAGVSQTPSNKVTEKGKYVELRCDPISGHTALYWYRQSLGQGPEFLIYFQGTGAADDSGLPNDRFFAVRPEGSVSTLKIQRTERGDSAVYLCASSRSRNTEAFFGQGTRLTVV.

The rearrangement uses TRBV4-1 and TRBJ2-7, with D unclear. The CDR3 consists of 14 residues. The ends were cut back, 0 bases at V and 0 bases at J, with 6 bases in the middle. Germline V gene sequence: CDR1 MGHRA, CDR2 YSYEKL. CDR3 residues: CASSQEGVSYEQYF. For the CDR3, the DNA is TGCGCCAGCAGCCAAGAAGGAGTCTCCTACGAGCAGTACTTC.

This clone was picked up a small number of times. The chain recombines TRBV5-4 with TRBJ2-7, with TRBD2 as a possible D gene (7 bases). This CDR3 has 15 amino acids. Trimming pared 5 bases from V and 0 bases from J, leaving 15 bases between. Germline-derived CDR1 and CDR2 are SGHNT and YYREEE (reference sequence). The CDR3: CASRFWGGPSYEQYV. The CDR3 nucleotides are TGTGCCAGCAGGTTTTGGGGGGGCCCCTCCTACGAGCAGTACGTC.

The V and J genes are TRBV6-1 and TRBJ1-2; D may be TRBD1 (5 bases). Germline CDR1 reads MNHNS; CDR2 reads SASEGT. The CDR3 is 11 amino acids. Trimming pared 0 bases from V and 13 bases from J, leaving 9 bases between. The CDR3 nucleotides are TGTGCCAGCAGTGAAGCGACAGTCAGCACCTTC. This sequence encodes CASSEATVSTF.

V and J are TRBV9 and TRBJ2-4; 8 bases line up with TRBD2. Per the germline V gene, CDR1 is SGDLS and CDR2 is YYNGEE. V dropped 4 bases and J dropped 1; count of bases not matched to a gene: 4. The CDR3 spans 15 residues. CDR3 loop: CASSPGGGAKNIQYF. The CDR3 bases are TGTGCCAGCAGCCCGGGCGGGGGGGCCAAAAACATTCAGTACTTC.

This clone showed up just a few times. J is TRBJ1-1 and V is TRBV7-2; 7 nucleotides agree with TRBD1. The CDR3 covers 16 residues. J gave up 5 bases and V 4 bases, and 13 bases lay outside the gene matches. CDR1 and CDR2 (germline): SGHTA, FQGNSA. The CDR3 region has the DNA TGTGCCAGCAGCTATTTCAATTTACAGGGGCGGACTGAAGCTTTCTTT. As protein: CASSYFNLQGRTEAFF.

The rearrangement joins TRBV6-5 to TRBJ1-1; 8 nucleotides agree with TRBD1. CDR3 size: 15 residues. V dropped 8 bases and J dropped 4; count of bases not matched to a gene: 12. Germline V gene data show CDR1 as MNHEY and CDR2 as SVGAGI. The CDR3 sequence: CASGASGQAGTEAFF. Here the CDR3 DNA reads TGTGCCAGCGGCGCGTCGGGACAGGCCGGCACTGAAGCTTTCTTT.

The chain combines TRBV28 with TRBJ2-5; a weak D match, TRBD2 (5 bases). This CDR3 is 11 amino acids long. Germline V CDR1 and CDR2: MDHEN, SYDVKM. Deletions cut 8 bases from V and 13 bases from J, with 17 bases between. CDR3 region: CASGQRALLYF. The DNA for the CDR3 is TGTGCCAGCGGCCAGAGGGCTTTACTGTACTTC.

The V gene is TRBV4-1, the J gene TRBJ2-3; 10 nucleotides match TRBD1. There are 17 residues in the CDR3. V gave up 2 bases and J gave up 6 bases; unmatched junction bases: 11. CDR1 is MGHRA and CDR2 is YSYEKL in the germline V gene. CDR3 DNA sequence: TGCGCCAGCAGCCAACTGGCGGGACAGGGGATATACGATACGCAGTATTTT. This encodes CASSQLAGQGIYDTQYF.

The DNA for the CDR3 is TGTGCCAGCACCTATCAGGGGGTGAACACTGAAGCTTTCTTT. This codes for CASTYQGVNTEAFF. V is TRBV28 and J is TRBJ1-1; 7 positions match TRBD1. This CDR3 has 14 amino acids. Germline trimming cut 7 bases from V and 0 bases from J; bases unmatched to any gene: 5. Germline CDR1 reads MDHEN; CDR2 reads SYDVKM. The full variable domain, its missing parts supplied by reference TRBV28 and TRBJ1-1, is DVKVTQSSRYLVKRTGEKVFLECVQDMDHENMFWYRQDPGLGLRLIYFSYDVKMKEKGDIPEGYSVSREKKERFSLILESASTNQTSMYLCASTYQGVNTEAFFGQGTRLTVV.

V and J are TRBV18 and TRBJ1-5; 9 nucleotides line up with TRBD1. The V and J ends lost 5 bases and 4 bases, in that order; junction bases with no gene match: 6. The V gene's germline CDR1 is KGHSH and CDR2 LQKENI. The CDR3 is 15 residues long. The CDR3 sequence is CASSITGGGNQPQHF. The CDR3 DNA reads TGTGCCAGCTCAATTACAGGGGGCGGGAATCAGCCCCAGCATTTT.

The chain has TRBV4-1 and TRBJ1-1; D might be TRBD1 (6 bases). Trimming stripped 0 bases from V and 5 bases from J, with 10 bases between. Germline assignment: CDR1 MGHRA and CDR2 YSYEKL. This CDR3 comprises 14 residues. CDR3 residues: CASSQDPRGTEAFF. CDR3 sequence (DNA): TGCGCCAGCAGCCAAGATCCCAGGGGTACTGAAGCTTTCTTT.

The chain has TRBV6-6 and TRBJ2-1; TRBD1 matches at 8 bases. The CDR3 extends over 14 amino acids. CDR1 is MNHNY and CDR2 is SVGAGI in the germline V gene (reference sequence). With V trimmed by 8 bases and J by 4 bases, 7 bases remained unmatched. CDR3 loop: CASQPGQDYNEQFF. In DNA form, the CDR3 reads TGTGCCAGCCAACCGGGACAGGATTACAATGAGCAGTTCTTC.

The chain has TRBV12-5 and TRBJ2-5; the match to TRBD1 covers 9 bases. The CDR3 runs 15 residues. V gave up 5 bases and J gave up 4 bases; unmatched junction bases: 8. Germline values: CDR1 LGHNT, CDR2 FRNRAP. CDR3 residues: CASGPGQGRSETQYF. The CDR3 coding sequence is TGTGCTAGTGGTCCCGGACAGGGGCGGTCAGAGACCCAGTACTTC.

This clone was counted a few times. V usage is TRBV6-6 and J usage is TRBJ1-5; D is ambiguous. Germline V gives CDR1 MNHNY, CDR2 SVGAGI (reference sequence). This CDR3 is 15 amino acids long. Trimming stripped 6 bases from V and 2 bases from J, with 14 bases between. CDR3 DNA: TGTGCCAGCAGACCCCTGTCCGAGGGCAATCAGCCCCAGCATTTT. It encodes CASRPLSEGNQPQHF.

This sequence joins TRBV4-1 and TRBJ1-2; tentative D call: TRBD1 (5 bases). The CDR3 is 14 amino acids. V dropped 0 bases and J dropped 4 bases, with 9 bases sitting between them. CDR1 and CDR2 (germline): MGHRA, YSYEKL. The chain's CDR3 is CASSQDRVFYGYTF. As DNA, the CDR3 is TGCGCCAGCAGCCAAGACAGGGTTTTCTATGGCTACACCTTC.

The rearrangement uses TRBV2 and TRBJ1-2; tentatively, D is TRBD1 (5 bases). The CDR3 loop spans 22 amino acids. Looked up from germline, CDR1 is SNHLY and CDR2 is FYNNEI. V lost 9 bases and J lost 0, with 38 bases in between. CDR3 residues: CARGGVKDRGLRQLVSNYGYTF. CDR3 DNA: TGTGCCAGGGGGGGGGTAAAGGATCGGGGTTTGAGACAATTGGTCTCTAACTATGGCTACACCTTC.

V is TRBV14 and J is TRBJ1-6; no reliable D call. Germline V gene sequence: CDR1 SGHDN, CDR2 FVKESK. Trimming shortened V by 3 bases and J by 2 bases, and 8 bases separated the two germline ends. This CDR3 has 15 residues. The CDR3 is CASSQRITYNSPLHF. The CDR3 DNA sequence: TGTGCCAGCAGCCAGAGGATCACCTATAATTCACCCCTCCACTTT.

The chain joins TRBV5-1 to TRBJ2-3; D possibly corresponds to TRBD2 (5 bases). The V end was cut by 5 bases, the J end by 6 bases, with 19 bases between. The germline V gene has CDR1 SGHRS and CDR2 YFSETQ. CDR3 size: 15 residues. CDR3 nucleotide sequence: TGCGCCAGCAGGTATACCCTAGCCCTCCGGGATACGCAGTATTTT. This translates into CASRYTLALRDTQYF. The full variable domain, in which reference TRBV5-1 and TRBJ2-3 provide the parts outside the CDR3, is KAGVTQTPRYLIKTRGQQVTLSCSPISGHRSVSWYQQTPGQGLQFLFEYFSETQRNKGNFPGRFSGRQFSNSRSEMNVSTLELGDSALYLCASRYTLALRDTQYFGPGTRLTVL.